The 11 T cell receptor beta chains reported below all come from one sample, sequenced in a study of vaccination and CD4 T cells after COVID-19. Treatment of the sample: approximately 9-day PBMC culture with coronavirus spike peptide pools or control peptides (ViraFEST assay). According to the study, CD4+ T cells from the unexposed donor were gathered ahead of the COVID-19 pandemic (2011-2018). These receptors' targets are unknown. The Oncomine TCR Beta short-read assay was applied to DNA of cultured CD4+ T cells. TCRdb reanalysed the PCR reads using MiXCR and keeps one entry per CDR3 protein. Here the sample spans some 7,000 distinct CDR3 sequences, approximately 50% being singletons. What was sequenced was CD4+ T cells from blood, cultured in vitro. The receptor set was obtained from a human donor in good health.

Relative to its sample, this clonotype is medium-sized (0.01 to 0.1%). This chain uses TRBV20-1 with TRBJ1-6; the D is unclear. The V end lost 1 base, the J end lost 6 bases, and 10 bases lay between the germline ends. The CDR3 is 14 residues long. The germline V gene encodes CDR1 DFQATT and CDR2 SNEGSKA (reference sequence). CDR3 region: CSARVVGFNSPLHF. As DNA, the CDR3 is TGCAGTGCTAGAGTAGTCGGTTTTAATTCACCCCTCCACTTT.

CDR3 region: CSAREFSGRSSTDTQYF. The CDR3 region has the DNA TGCAGTGCTAGAGAATTTAGCGGGAGATCTAGCACAGATACGCAGTATTTT. The V gene is TRBV20-1, the J gene TRBJ2-3; 9 bases fit TRBD2. V dropped 0 bases and J dropped 0; count of bases not matched to a gene: 7. Germline assignment: CDR1 DFQATT and CDR2 SNEGSKA (reference sequence). The CDR3 has 17 residues.

V usage is TRBV19 and J usage is TRBJ2-6; D is tentatively TRBD1 or TRBD2 (5 bases each). The CDR3 spans 15 residues. Trimming removed 4 bases at V and 0 bases at J, with 7 bases between. CDR1 LNHDA and CDR2 SQIVND come from the germline V gene (reference sequence). CDR3 in DNA: TGTGCCAGTAGTACTGGGACCTCTGGGGCCAACGTCCTGACTTTC. As protein: CASSTGTSGANVLTF.

The V gene is TRBV18, the J gene TRBJ2-5; unclear D gene. V was pared by 0 bases and J by 6 bases, with 14 bases between. CDR1 KGHSH and CDR2 LQKENI come from the germline V gene. This CDR3 has 15 residues. The CDR3 DNA is TGTGCCAGCTCACCACCGCATGTCTCGGGTCAGACCCAGTACTTC. Protein sequence: CASSPPHVSGQTQYF.

In its sample, this clonotype was seen once. The chain uses TRBV7-2 and TRBJ2-1; D is tentatively TRBD1 or TRBD2 (6 bases each). V lost 3 bases and J lost 6, with 12 bases in between. CDR3 size: 14 residues. Germline V gene lookup returns CDR1 SGHTA and CDR2 FQGNSA. This CDR3 is CASSFPGAFNEQFF. In DNA, the CDR3 is TGTGCCAGCAGCTTTCCGGGGGCCTTCAATGAGCAGTTCTTC.

The chain couples TRBV20-1 to TRBJ1-3, with a tentative D call TRBD1 (5 bases). The CDR3 length is 16 residues. The ends were cut back, 5 bases at V and 1 base at J, with 18 bases in the middle. In germline, CDR1 is DFQATT, CDR2 SNEGSKA (reference sequence). The CDR3 here is CSAPIGGTASGNTIYF. The CDR3 nucleotides are TGCAGTGCTCCTATAGGTGGGACCGCGTCTGGAAACACCATATATTTT.

J is TRBJ1-5 and V is TRBV19; 7 bases match TRBD1. J lost 1 base, V lost 7 bases, and 7 bases had no gene match. CDR3 length: 15 amino acids. CDR1 is LNHDA and CDR2 is SQIVND in the germline V gene (reference sequence). The CDR3, as DNA: TGTGCCAGTATAGGTACAGGGGTAAGCAATCAGCCCCAGCATTTT. This codes for CASIGTGVSNQPQHF.

The chain is built from TRBV11-2 and TRBJ1-1, with TRBD1 as a possible D gene (6 bases). The germline CDR1 and CDR2 sequences are SGHAT and FQNNGV. The CDR3 extends over 16 amino acids. The V and J ends lost 0 bases and 0 bases respectively, with 11 bases between them. CDR3 sequence: CASSLEAGVMNTEAFF. The CDR3 nucleotides are TGTGCCAGCAGCTTAGAGGCAGGGGTTATGAACACTGAAGCTTTCTTT.

DNA for the CDR3: TGTGCCAGCAGTGGGTCGCCGAGGGCTGAAGCTTTCTTT. Its translation: CASSGSPRAEAFF. The gene calls are TRBV28 and TRBJ1-1; no firm D call. Trimming stripped 5 bases from V and 6 bases from J, with 13 bases between. Germline CDR1 is MDHEN and CDR2 is SYDVKM. The CDR3 has 13 amino acids.

The rearrangement uses TRBV2 and TRBJ2-5; D is possibly TRBD1 (6 bases). This CDR3 contains 16 residues. Deletions cut 7 bases from V and 2 bases from J, with 20 bases between. Germline V CDR1 and CDR2: SNHLY, FYNNEI. The CDR3 reads CASTRDGGLVQETQYF. The CDR3 nucleotides are TGTGCCAGCACCCGGGATGGGGGCCTAGTTCAAGAGACCCAGTACTTC.

This clonotype appeared a few times. This chain connects TRBV5-4 to TRBJ1-1; 9 nucleotides agree with TRBD1. V lost 2 bases and J lost 3; bases outside the gene matches: 5. Germline CDR1 and CDR2: SGHNT and YYREEE (reference sequence). The CDR3 consists of 15 residues. The CDR3 loop reads CASSFPTGGHTEAFF. The CDR3 DNA follows: TGTGCCAGCAGCTTTCCGACAGGGGGGCACACTGAAGCTTTCTTT.